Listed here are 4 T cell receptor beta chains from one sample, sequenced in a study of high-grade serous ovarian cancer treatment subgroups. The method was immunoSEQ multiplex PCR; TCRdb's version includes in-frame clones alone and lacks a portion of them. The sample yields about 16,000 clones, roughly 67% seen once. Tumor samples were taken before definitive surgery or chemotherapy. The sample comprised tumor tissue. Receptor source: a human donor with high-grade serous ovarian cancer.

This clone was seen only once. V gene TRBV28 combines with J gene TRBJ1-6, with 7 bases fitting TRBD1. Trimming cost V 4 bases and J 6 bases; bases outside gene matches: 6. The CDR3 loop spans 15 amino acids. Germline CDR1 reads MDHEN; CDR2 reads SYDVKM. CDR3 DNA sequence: TGTGCCAGCAGTTGGAGGGGGCAAGGTAATTCACCCCTCCACTTT. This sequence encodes CASSWRGQGNSPLHF.

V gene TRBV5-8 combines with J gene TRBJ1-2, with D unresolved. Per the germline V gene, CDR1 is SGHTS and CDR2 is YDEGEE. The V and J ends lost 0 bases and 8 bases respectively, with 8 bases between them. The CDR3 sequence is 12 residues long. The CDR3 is CASSLVLGGYTF. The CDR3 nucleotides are TGTGCCAGCAGCTTGGTTCTCGGCGGCTACACCTTC. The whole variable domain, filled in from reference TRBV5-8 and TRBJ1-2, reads EAGVTQSPTHLIKTRGQQATLRCSPISGHTSVYWYQQALGLGLQFLLWYDEGEERNRGNFPPRFSGRQFPNYSSELNVNALELEDSALYLCASSLVLGGYTFGSGTRLTVV.

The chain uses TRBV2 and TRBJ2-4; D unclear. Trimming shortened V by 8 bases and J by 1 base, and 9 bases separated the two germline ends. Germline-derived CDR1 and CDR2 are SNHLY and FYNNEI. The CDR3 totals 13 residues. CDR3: CASGFVAKNIQYF. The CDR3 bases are TGTGCCAGCGGGTTTGTGGCCAAAAACATTCAGTACTTC.

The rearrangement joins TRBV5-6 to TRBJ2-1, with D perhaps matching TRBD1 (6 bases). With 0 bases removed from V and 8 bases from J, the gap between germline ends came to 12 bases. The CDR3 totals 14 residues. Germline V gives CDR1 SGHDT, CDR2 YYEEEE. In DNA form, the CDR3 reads TGTGCCAGCAGCTTGGTTTTGGGGGCGGATGAGCAGTTCTTC. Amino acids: CASSLVLGADEQFF. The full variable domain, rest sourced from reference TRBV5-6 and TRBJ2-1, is DAGVTQSPTHLIKTRGQQVTLRCSPKSGHDTVSWYQQALGQGPQFIFQYYEEEERQRGNFPDRFSGHQFPNYSSELNVNALLLGDSALYLCASSLVLGADEQFFGPGTRLTVL.